Below, 13 T cell receptor beta chains from the same sample are listed, as sequenced in a study of blood T cells in healthy people across ages. A second about 6 to 12 cycle PCR used barcoded and J-beta primers. TCRdb passed the 5' RACE reads through MiXCR, listing each CDR3 protein once. The table has fewer than 2,000,000 distinct CDR3 sequences, roughly 30% seen once. The sequencing sample was made of blood. All receptors derive from a woman in her 30s in good health.

This clonotype turned up a few times. J is TRBJ1-1 and V is TRBV20-1, with D possibly matching TRBD1 (6 bases). From germline, CDR1 is DFQATT and CDR2 SNEGSKA (reference sequence). The CDR3 contains 14 residues. V was clipped by 6 bases and J by 2 bases, with 16 bases between them. CDR3 residues: CSAERGGGNTEAFF. CDR3 coding DNA: TGCAGTGCCGAAAGAGGGGGGGGAAACACTGAAGCTTTCTTT.

Comments on this clonotype: A read error may account for a junction end that differs from germline. The chain joins TRBV7-3 to TRBJ2-6, with 8 bases identical to TRBD2. Germline V gene data show CDR1 as SGHTA and CDR2 as FQGTGA. This CDR3 spans 17 amino acids. The CDR3, as DNA: TGTGCCAGCAGCCGAGTGCGGGGGGACTCTGGGGTCAACGTCCTGACTTTC. Its protein is CASSRVRGDSGVNVLTF. The variable domain in full, completed from reference TRBV7-3 and TRBJ2-6, reads GAGVSQTPSNKVTEKGKYVELRCDPISGHTALYWYRQSLGQGPEFLIYFQGTGAADDSGLPNDRFFAVRPEGSVSTLKIQRTERGDSAVYLCASSRVRGDSGVNVLTFGAGSRLTVL.

This clonotype was counted a single time. The V call is TRBV12-3 or TRBV12-4, the J call TRBJ2-5; D unresolved. The CDR3 spans 15 residues. Trimming stripped 5 bases from V and 4 bases from J, with 17 bases between. This CDR3 is CASSPSGRTRETQYF. CDR3 nucleotides: TGTGCCAGCAGTCCGTCCGGACGGACCCGAGAGACCCAGTACTTC.

This clonotype was recorded many times. The gene calls are TRBV4-2 and TRBJ1-1; D not resolved. The CDR3 runs 15 residues. Trimming shortened V by 0 bases and J by 4 bases, and 12 bases separated the two germline ends. The germline V gene has CDR1 LGHNA and CDR2 YNFKEQ. The CDR3 sequence: CASSQERTSGTEAFF. DNA of the CDR3: TGTGCCAGCAGCCAAGAGCGGACTTCGGGCACTGAAGCTTTCTTT.

The chain couples TRBV5-1 to TRBJ1-1; 7 bases map to TRBD1. The CDR3 is 21 residues long. Losses at the gene ends were 0 bases for V and 4 bases for J; bases not matched to a gene: 24. Looked up from germline, CDR1 is SGHRS and CDR2 is YFSETQ. The DNA for the CDR3 is TGCGCCAGCAGCTTGGGTATGTTAGGGGGCGACGGCCGGGTCCCCACCACTGAAGCTTTCTTT. Amino acid sequence: CASSLGMLGGDGRVPTTEAFF.

The chain joins TRBV21-1 to TRBJ2-7; TRBD1 reflects the table's D call only, with no check against the DNA. TRBV21-1 is assigned pseudogene status. CDR3 length: 15 residues. The CDR3 spells CASSPQWDRVYEQYF. The CDR3 DNA reads TGTGCCAGCAGCCCCCAATGGGACAGGGTTTACGAGCAGTACTTC.

This clonotype has more than one count but fewer than ten. This chain joins TRBV5-1 and TRBJ2-7, with 7 bases aligning to TRBD2. V lost 6 bases and J lost 3; bases outside the gene matches: 9. The CDR3 totals 14 residues. CDR1 is SGHRS and CDR2 is YFSETQ in the germline V gene. The CDR3 DNA reads TGCGCCAGCAAGAGGATCGGCGGGGGCTACGAGCAGTACTTC. This gives the protein CASKRIGGGYEQYF.

This clonotype was counted once. The V call is TRBV28, the J call TRBJ2-7; TRBD1 agrees at 9 bases. This CDR3 comprises 17 residues. V lost 6 bases, J lost 6 bases, and 18 bases stayed unmatched. Germline assignment: CDR1 MDHEN and CDR2 SYDVKM. This CDR3 reads CASSSLPGQGNESEQYF. DNA of the CDR3: TGTGCCAGCAGCTCACTTCCGGGACAGGGAAATGAGTCCGAGCAGTACTTC. The full variable domain, in which reference TRBV28 and TRBJ2-7 provide the parts outside the CDR3, is DVKVTQSSRYLVKRTGEKVFLECVQDMDHENMFWYRQDPGLGLRLIYFSYDVKMKEKGDIPEGYSVSREKKERFSLILESASTNQTSMYLCASSSLPGQGNESEQYFGPGTRLTVT.

This clonotype came up a few times. A junction end diverges from the germline sequence, so it may reflect a read error. The chain links TRBV10-1 to TRBJ2-1; a weak D match, TRBD1 (6 bases). Germline V lookup: CDR1 WNHNN, CDR2 SYGVQD (reference sequence). The CDR3 totals 16 residues. CDR3 coding DNA: TGCGCCAGCAGTGCAGGGGAACAGCGCTCCTACAACGAGCAGTTCTTC. Its translation: CASSAGEQRSYNEQFF.

On this clonotype: At one boundary the junction diverges from the germline segment, which might be a read error. This chain uses TRBV4-1 with TRBJ1-5; perhaps TRBD1 as D (5 bases). The CDR3 covers 19 residues. The germline CDR1 and CDR2 sequences are MGHRA and YSYEKL. The CDR3 here is CASSQVPRAGLHGNQSQHF. CDR3 DNA sequence: TGCGCCAGCAGCCAAGTTCCCAGGGCTGGCTTACATGGCAATCAGTCCCAGCATTTT.

V is TRBV27 and J is TRBJ1-2; D is unclear. V was clipped by 3 bases and J by 6 bases, with 14 bases between them. There are 14 residues in the CDR3. CDR1 is MNHEY, CDR2 SMNVEV, per germline (reference sequence). CDR3 amino acids: CASSFAGSSHGYTF. The CDR3 DNA reads TGTGCCAGCAGTTTCGCCGGCAGTAGCCATGGCTACACCTTC.

The CDR3 DNA is TGTGCCATCAGTGAGACAGCTGGAGAAGCTTTCTTT. Its translation: CAISETAGEAFF. The gene calls are TRBV10-3 and TRBJ1-1; D remains unclear. Trimming removed 2 bases from V and 8 bases from J, with 9 bases in between. CDR1 and CDR2 (germline): ENHRY, SYGVKD. The CDR3 length is 12 residues.

This clonotype showed up many times. The chain employs TRBV9 and TRBJ2-3; 9 positions agree with TRBD2. CDR3 length: 16 residues. V lost 0 bases to trimming and J lost 6 bases; unmatched junction nucleotides: 8. The germline CDR1 and CDR2 sequences are SGDLS and YYNGEE. The CDR3 region is CASSVESGGPSDTQYF. DNA of the CDR3: TGTGCCAGCAGCGTAGAAAGCGGGGGGCCATCCGATACGCAGTATTTT.